This paragraph reports one T cell receptor beta chain. Its specificity is not known. The data were taken from a study of blood T cells in healthy people across ages. Study results and limitations: It was found that TCR beta diversity correlated strongly with the percentage of naive T cells. No conclusive comparison of naive versus antigen-experienced cells was possible with unsorted PBMCs.

The CDR3 length is 15 residues. Germline CDR1 reads SQVTM; CDR2 reads ANQGSEA. A second PCR of 7 to 11 cycles used a sample-barcoded 5' primer and a J-beta primer mix. TCRdb re-called the 5' RACE reads through MiXCR, storing one row per CDR3 protein. The table includes 1.5 million to 1.9 million distinct CDR3 sequences, 35% to 45% detected once. The amount of total RNA extracted per sample was at least 5.5 micrograms. Sequencing was done on a sample of blood. V usage is TRBV29-1 and J usage is TRBJ2-7, with 12 bases identical to TRBD2. TRBJ2-5 explains the end of the DNA better; the J call may be wrong. This clonotype was sampled from a woman aged 18-29 years in good health. The CDR3 DNA reads as TGCAGCGTCGCCCCTCTAGCGGGAGGGCTCGAGACCCAGTACTTC. It yields the protein CSVAPLAGGLETQYF.